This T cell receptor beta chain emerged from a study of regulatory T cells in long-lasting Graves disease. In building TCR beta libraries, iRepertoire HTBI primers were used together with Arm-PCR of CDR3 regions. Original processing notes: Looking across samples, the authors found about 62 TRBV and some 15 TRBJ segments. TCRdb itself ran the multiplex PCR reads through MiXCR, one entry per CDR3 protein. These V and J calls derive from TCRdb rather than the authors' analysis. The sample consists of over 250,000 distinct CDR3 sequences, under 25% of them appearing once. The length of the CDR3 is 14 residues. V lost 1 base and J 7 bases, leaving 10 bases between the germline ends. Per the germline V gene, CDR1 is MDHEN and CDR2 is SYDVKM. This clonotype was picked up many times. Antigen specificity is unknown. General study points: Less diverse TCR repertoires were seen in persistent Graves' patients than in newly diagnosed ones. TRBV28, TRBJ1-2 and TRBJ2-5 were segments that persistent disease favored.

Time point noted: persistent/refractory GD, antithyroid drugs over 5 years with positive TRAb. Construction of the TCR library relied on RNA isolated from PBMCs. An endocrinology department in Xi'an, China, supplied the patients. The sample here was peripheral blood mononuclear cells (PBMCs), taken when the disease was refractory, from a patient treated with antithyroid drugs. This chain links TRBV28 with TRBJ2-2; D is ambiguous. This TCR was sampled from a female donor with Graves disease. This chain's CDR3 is CASSLLLKSGELFF. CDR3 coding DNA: TGTGCCAGCAGTTTATTGTTGAAGAGCGGGGAGCTGTTTTTT.